The clone carrying this T cell receptor beta chain was seen more than once but under ten times. V dropped 5 bases and J dropped 4 bases, with 14 bases sitting between them. This CDR3 is 15 amino acids long. Germline V gene lookup returns CDR1 SGHVS and CDR2 FNYEAQ. This sample was included in a study of T cells in Graves' hyperthyroidism and ophthalmopathy. The CDR3 regions of TCR beta were amplified from RNA transcripts. The primer set for the first-round RT-PCR of the TCR CDR3 was HTBI. Using its own MiXCR run on the multiplex PCR reads, TCRdb lists one record per CDR3 protein. Counted here are hundreds of thousands of distinct CDR3 sequences, about 15% occurring once; the ten biggest clones make up 4.3%.

What was sequenced was blood. J is TRBJ2-2 and V is TRBV7-6; D not certain. The origin of this receptor is a woman between 40 and 55 years old with Graves' ophthalmopathy. This CDR3 reads CASSLRSMVTGELFF. In DNA, the CDR3 is TGTGCCAGCAGCCTCCGATCGATGGTCACCGGGGAGCTGTTTTTT.